This T cell receptor (beta chain) was found in a study of T cell responses to AZD1222 COVID-19 vaccine. Study-level points and caveats: Donor demographics were predominantly white British with a female majority; clonal diversity may be underestimated. It was only a handful of AZD1222 recipients who were seropositive at baseline. Spike-specific TCR breadth and depth went up after people got two AZD1222 doses.

Germline CDR1 is KGHSH and CDR2 is LQKENI. This CDR3 has 16 residues. V shed 3 bases and J shed 4 bases, with 17 bases lying between them. Sequencing used immunoSEQ multiplex PCR; TCRdb keeps in-frame clones, though not all of them. This table holds under 200,000 clones, roughly nine tenths found once. About this clone itself: Antigen specificity is unknown.

This clonotype was obtained from an adult in good health. The input for sequencing was peripheral blood, taken on day 0 of MenACWY control vaccination. This chain joins TRBV18 and TRBJ2-3, with no clear D. The CDR3 DNA reads as TGTGCCAGCTCACCGTTGCGAAGAAGCGTGTCAGATACGCAGTATTTT. This encodes CASSPLRRSVSDTQYF.